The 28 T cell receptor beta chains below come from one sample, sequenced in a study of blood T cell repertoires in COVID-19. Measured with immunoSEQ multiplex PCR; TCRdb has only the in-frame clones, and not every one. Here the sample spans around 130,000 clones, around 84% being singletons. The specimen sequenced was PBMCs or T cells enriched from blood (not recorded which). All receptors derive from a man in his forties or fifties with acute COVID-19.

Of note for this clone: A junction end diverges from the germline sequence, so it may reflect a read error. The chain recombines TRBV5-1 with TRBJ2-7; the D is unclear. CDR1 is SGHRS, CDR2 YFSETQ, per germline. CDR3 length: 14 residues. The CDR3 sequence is CASSSSSPSFEQYF. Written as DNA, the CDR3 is TGCGCCAGCAGCTCTTCTAGTCCCTCCTTCGAGCAGTACTTC.

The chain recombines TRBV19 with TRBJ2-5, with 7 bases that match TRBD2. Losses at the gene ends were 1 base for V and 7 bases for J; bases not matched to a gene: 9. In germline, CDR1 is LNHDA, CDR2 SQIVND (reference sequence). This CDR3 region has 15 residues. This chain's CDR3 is CASSIGLATVPTQYF. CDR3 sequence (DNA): TGTGCCAGTAGTATAGGACTAGCCACCGTCCCGACCCAGTACTTC.

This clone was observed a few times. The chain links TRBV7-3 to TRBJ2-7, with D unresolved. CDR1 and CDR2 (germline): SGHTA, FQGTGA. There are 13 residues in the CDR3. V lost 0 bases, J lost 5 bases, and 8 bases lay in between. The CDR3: CASSLTRQDEQYF. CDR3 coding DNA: TGTGCCAGCAGCTTAACCAGGCAGGACGAGCAGTACTTC.

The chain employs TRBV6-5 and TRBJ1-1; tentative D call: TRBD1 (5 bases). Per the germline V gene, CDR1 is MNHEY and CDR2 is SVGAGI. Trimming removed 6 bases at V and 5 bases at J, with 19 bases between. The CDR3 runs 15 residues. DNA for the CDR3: TGTGCCAGCAGAAGGGCGGTGGAGGGGTGGACTGAAGCTTTCTTT. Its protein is CASRRAVEGWTEAFF.

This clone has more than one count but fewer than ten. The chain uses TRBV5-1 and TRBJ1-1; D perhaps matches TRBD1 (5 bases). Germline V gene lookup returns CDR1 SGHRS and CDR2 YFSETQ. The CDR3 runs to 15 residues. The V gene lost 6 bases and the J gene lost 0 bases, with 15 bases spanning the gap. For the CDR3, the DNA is TGCGCCAGCAACACCCTTGGGGCACTGAACACTGAAGCTTTCTTT. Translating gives CASNTLGALNTEAFF.

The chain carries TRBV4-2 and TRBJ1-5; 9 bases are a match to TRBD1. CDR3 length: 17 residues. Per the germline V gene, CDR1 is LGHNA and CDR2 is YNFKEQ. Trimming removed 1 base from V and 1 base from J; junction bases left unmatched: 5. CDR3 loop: CASSQVQGAGSNQPQHF. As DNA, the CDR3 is TGTGCCAGCAGCCAAGTACAGGGGGCTGGGAGCAATCAGCCCCAGCATTTT.

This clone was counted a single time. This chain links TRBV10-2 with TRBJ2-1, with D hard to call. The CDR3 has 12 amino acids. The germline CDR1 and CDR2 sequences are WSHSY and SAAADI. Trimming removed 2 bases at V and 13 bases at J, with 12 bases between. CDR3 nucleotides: TGCGCCAGCAGTGAGGGATTTGGGCAACAGTTCTTC. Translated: CASSEGFGQQFF.

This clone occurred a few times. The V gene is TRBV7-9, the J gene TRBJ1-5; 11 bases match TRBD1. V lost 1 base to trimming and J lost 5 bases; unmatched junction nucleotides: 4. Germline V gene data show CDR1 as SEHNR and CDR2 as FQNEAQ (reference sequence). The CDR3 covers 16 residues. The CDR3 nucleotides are TGTGCCAGCAGCTTAGGGACAGGGGGCGACGATCAGCCCCAGCATTTT. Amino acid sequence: CASSLGTGGDDQPQHF.

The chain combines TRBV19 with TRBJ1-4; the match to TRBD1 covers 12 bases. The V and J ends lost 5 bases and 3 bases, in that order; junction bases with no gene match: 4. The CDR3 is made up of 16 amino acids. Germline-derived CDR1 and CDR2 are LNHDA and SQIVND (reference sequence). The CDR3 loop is CASSSGQGAANEKLFF. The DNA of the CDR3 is TGTGCCAGTAGTTCGGGACAGGGGGCCGCTAATGAAAAACTGTTTTTT.

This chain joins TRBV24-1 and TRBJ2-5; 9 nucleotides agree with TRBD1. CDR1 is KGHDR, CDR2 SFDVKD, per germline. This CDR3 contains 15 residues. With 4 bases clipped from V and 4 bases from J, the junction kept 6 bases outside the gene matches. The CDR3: CATSETGTGRETQYF. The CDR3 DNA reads TGTGCCACCAGTGAAACCGGGACAGGGCGAGAGACCCAGTACTTC.

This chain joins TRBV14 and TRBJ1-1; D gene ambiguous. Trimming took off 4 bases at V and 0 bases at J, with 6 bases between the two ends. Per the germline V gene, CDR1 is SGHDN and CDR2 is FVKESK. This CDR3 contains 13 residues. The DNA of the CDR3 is TGTGCCAGCAGCCGCGCCCTGAACACTGAAGCTTTCTTT. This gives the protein CASSRALNTEAFF.

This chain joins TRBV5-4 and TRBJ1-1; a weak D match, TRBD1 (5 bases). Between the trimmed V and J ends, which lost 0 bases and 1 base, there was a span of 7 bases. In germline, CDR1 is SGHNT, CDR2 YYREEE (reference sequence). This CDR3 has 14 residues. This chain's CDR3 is CASSLEQENTEAFF. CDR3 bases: TGTGCCAGCAGCTTGGAACAGGAGAACACTGAAGCTTTCTTT.

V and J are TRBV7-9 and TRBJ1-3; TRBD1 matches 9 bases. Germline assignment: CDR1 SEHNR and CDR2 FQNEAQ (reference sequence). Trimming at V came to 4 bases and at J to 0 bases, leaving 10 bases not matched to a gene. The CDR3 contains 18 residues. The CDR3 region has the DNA TGTGCCAGCAGCTCCCGACAGGGGGTCCCACACTCTGGAAACACCATATATTTT. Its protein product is CASSSRQGVPHSGNTIYF.

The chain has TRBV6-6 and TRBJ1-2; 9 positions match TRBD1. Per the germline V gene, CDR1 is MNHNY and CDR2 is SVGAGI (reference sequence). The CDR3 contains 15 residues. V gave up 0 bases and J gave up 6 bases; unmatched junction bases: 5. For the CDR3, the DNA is TGTGCCAGCAGTTACTCGTACGGACAGGGGCATGGCTACACCTTC. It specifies CASSYSYGQGHGYTF.

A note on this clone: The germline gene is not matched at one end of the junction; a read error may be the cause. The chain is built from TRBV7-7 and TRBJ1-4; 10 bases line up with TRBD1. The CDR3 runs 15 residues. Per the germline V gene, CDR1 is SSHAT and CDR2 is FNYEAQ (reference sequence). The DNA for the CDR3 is TGTGCTAGCAGCTTAGAAGGGACAGGGGAAGAAAAACTGTTTTTT. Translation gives CASSLEGTGEEKLFF.

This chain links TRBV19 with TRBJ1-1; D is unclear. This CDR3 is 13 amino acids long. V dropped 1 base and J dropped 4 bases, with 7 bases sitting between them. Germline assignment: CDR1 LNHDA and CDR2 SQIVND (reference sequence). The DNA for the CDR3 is TGTGCCAGTAGTATAGGGGCGAGCACTGAAGCTTTCTTT. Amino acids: CASSIGASTEAFF.

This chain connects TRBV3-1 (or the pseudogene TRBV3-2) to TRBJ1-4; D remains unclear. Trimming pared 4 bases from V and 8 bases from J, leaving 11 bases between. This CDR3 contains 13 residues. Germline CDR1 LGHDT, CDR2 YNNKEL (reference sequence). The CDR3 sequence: CASSPSFGEKLFF. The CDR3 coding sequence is TGTGCCAGCAGCCCTTCATTCGGGGAAAAACTGTTTTTT.

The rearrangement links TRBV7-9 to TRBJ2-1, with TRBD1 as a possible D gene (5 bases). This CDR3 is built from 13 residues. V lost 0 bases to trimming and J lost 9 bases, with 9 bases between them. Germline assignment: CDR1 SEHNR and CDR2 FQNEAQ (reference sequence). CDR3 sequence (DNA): TGTGCCAGCAGCTTAGCGCAAGGGGTTGAGCAGTTCTTC. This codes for CASSLAQGVEQFF. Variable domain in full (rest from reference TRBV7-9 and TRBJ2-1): DTGVSQNPRHKITKRGQNVTFRCDPISEHNRLYWYRQTLGQGPEFLTYFQNEAQLEKSRLLSDRFSAERPKGSFSTLEIQRTEQGDSAMYLCASSLAQGVEQFFGPGTRLTVL.

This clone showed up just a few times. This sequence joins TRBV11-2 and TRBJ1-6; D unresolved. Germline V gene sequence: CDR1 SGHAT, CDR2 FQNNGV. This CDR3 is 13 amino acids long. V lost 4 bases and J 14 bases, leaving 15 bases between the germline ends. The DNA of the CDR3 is TGTGCCAGCAGCTCTTCTTTTTTGAACACCCTCCACTTT. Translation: CASSSSFLNTLHF. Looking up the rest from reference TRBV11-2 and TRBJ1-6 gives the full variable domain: EAGVAQSPRYKIIEKRQSVAFWCNPISGHATLYWYQQILGQGPKLLIQFQNNGVVDDSQLPKDRFSAERLKGVDSTLKIQPAKLEDSAVYLCASSSSFLNTLHFGNGTRLTVT.

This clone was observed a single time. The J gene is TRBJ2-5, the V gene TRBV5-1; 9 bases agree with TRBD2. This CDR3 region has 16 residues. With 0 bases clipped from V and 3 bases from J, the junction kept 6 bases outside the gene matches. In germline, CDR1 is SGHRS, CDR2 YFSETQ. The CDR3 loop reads CASSLASVAGEETQYF. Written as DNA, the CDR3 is TGCGCCAGCAGCTTGGCCTCGGTAGCGGGAGAAGAGACCCAGTACTTC.

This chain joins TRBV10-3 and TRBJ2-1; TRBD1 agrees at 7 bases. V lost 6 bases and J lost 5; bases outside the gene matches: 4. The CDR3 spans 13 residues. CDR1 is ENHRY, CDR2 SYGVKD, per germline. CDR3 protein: CAISGQANNEQFF. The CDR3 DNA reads TGTGCCATCAGCGGACAGGCAAACAATGAGCAGTTCTTC.

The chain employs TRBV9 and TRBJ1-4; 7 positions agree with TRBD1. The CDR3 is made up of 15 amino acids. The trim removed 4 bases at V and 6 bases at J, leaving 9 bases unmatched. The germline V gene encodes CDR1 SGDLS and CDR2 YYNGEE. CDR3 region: CASSLTGVLDEKLFF. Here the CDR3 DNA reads TGTGCCAGCAGCCTCACAGGGGTCCTTGATGAAAAACTGTTTTTT.

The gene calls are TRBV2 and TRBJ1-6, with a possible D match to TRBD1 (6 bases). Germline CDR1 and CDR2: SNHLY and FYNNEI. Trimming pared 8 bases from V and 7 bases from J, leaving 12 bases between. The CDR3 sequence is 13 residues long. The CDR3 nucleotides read TGTGCCAGCCTACAGGGAATAAATTCACCCCTCCACTTT. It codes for CASLQGINSPLHF.

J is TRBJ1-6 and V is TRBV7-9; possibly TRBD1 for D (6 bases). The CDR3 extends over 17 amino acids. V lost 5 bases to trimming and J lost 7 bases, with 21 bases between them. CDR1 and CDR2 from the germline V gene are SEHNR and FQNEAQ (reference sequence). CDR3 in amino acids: CASSLSRDTYLNSPLHF. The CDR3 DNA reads TGTGCCAGCAGCCTGAGCCGGGACACGTATTTAAATTCACCCCTCCACTTT. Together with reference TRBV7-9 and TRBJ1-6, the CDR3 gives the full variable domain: DTGVSQNPRHKITKRGQNVTFRCDPISEHNRLYWYRQTLGQGPEFLTYFQNEAQLEKSRLLSDRFSAERPKGSFSTLEIQRTEQGDSAMYLCASSLSRDTYLNSPLHFGNGTRLTVT.

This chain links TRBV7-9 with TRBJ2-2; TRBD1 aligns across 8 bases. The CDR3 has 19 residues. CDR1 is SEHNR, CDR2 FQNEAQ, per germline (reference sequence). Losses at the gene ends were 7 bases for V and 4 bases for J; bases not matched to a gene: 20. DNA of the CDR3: TGTGCCAGCACCCCCTCGGGGACAGGAATCGGCTGGAGCACCGGGGAGCTGTTTTTT. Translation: CASTPSGTGIGWSTGELFF.

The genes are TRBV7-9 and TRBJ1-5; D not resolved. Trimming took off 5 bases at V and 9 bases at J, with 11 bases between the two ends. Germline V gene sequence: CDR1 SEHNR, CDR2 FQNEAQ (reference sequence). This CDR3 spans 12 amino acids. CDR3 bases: TGTGCCAGCAGCCTGGCAGGTGGGCCCCAGCATTTT. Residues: CASSLAGGPQHF. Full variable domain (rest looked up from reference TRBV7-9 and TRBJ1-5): DTGVSQNPRHKITKRGQNVTFRCDPISEHNRLYWYRQTLGQGPEFLTYFQNEAQLEKSRLLSDRFSAERPKGSFSTLEIQRTEQGDSAMYLCASSLAGGPQHFGDGTRLSIL.

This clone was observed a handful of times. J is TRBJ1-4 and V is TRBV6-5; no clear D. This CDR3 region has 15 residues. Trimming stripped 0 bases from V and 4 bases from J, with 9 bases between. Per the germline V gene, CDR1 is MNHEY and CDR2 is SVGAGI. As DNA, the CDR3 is TGTGCCAGCAGTTACTCGAACAGAATTAATGAAAAACTGTTTTTT. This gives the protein CASSYSNRINEKLFF.

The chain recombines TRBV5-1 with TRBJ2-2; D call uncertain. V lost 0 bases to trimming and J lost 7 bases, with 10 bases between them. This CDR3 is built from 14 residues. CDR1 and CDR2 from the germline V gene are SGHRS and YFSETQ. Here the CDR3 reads CASSLASPGGELFF. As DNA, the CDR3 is TGCGCCAGCAGCTTGGCCAGCCCAGGCGGGGAGCTGTTTTTT.